A selection of T cell receptor beta chains follows, all from one sample in a study of blood T cell repertoires in COVID-19. The method was immunoSEQ multiplex PCR; TCRdb's version includes in-frame clones alone and lacks a portion of them. The sample has approximately 200,000 clones; roughly four fifths are singletons. The material sequenced was peripheral blood. The receptors come from a woman aged 30 to 39 with acute or convalescent COVID-19. Each CDR3 is given with its conserved first and last residue. The D gene is left open where the match is weak. Size is stated for part of the rows, as once, few or many counts, or as a class when the clone is expanded.

TRBJ2-1,18,.,TRBV27,TRBD2,CASSLSRGGESSYNEQFF,TGTGCCAGCAGTTTATCGCGCGGGGGGGAGAGCTCCTACAATGAGCAGTTCTTC
TRBJ1-1,13,.,TRBV30,.,CAWSVPGRTEAFF,TGTGCCTGGAGTGTACCAGGGAGGACTGAAGCTTTCTTT
TRBJ2-3,14,once,TRBV5-4,.,CASSWGVGTDTQYF,TGTGCCAGCAGCTGGGGGGTTGGTACAGATACGCAGTATTTT
TRBJ2-4,16,.,TRBV6-5,.,CASSYGPFVAKNIQYF,TGTGCCAGCAGTTACGGCCCCTTCGTAGCCAAAAACATTCAGTACTTC
TRBJ2-7,18,.,TRBV13,TRBD2,CASSLWLAGGSIALEQYF,TGTGCCAGCAGCTTATGGCTAGCGGGAGGCTCCATAGCCCTCGAGCAGTACTTC
TRBJ2-7,12,few,TRBV5-1,.,CASSMDSYEQYF,TGCGCCAGCAGCATGGACAGTTACGAGCAGTACTTC
TRBJ1-2,16,.,TRBV2,TRBD1,CASRLSGDRGRSGYTF,TGTGCCAGCAGACTATCCGGGGACAGGGGGCGAAGTGGCTACACCTTC
TRBJ1-1,12,.,TRBV7-9,TRBD1,CASNLEGAKAFF,TGTGCCAGCAACCTGGAGGGGGCGAAAGCTTTCTTT
TRBJ2-7,11,.,TRBV20-1,.,CSSGAPYEQYF,TGCAGTTCAGGGGCACCCTACGAGCAGTACTTC
TRBJ2-1,8,.,TRBV20-1,.,CSVREQFF,TGCAGTGTTCGGGAGCAGTTCTTC
TRBJ1-1,15,few,TRBV30,.,CAWSAWGGLNTEAFF,TGTGCCTGGAGCGCCTGGGGGGGCCTGAACACTGAAGCTTTCTTT
TRBJ2-2,13,.,TRBV9,.,CASSVEGTGELFF,TGTGCCAGCAGCGTAGAGGGGACCGGGGAGCTGTTTTTT
TRBJ1-4,16,.,TRBV28,TRBD1,CASSPTGFATNEKLFF,TGTGCCAGCAGCCCGACAGGGTTTGCAACTAATGAAAAACTGTTTTTT
TRBJ2-5,18,.,TRBV4-2,TRBD2,CASSQVRRRGGTRETQYF,TGTGCCAGCAGCCAAGTAAGGAGACGCGGGGGAACGAGGGAGACCCAGTACTTC
TRBJ1-3,15,.,TRBV28,TRBD1,CASSEDRAYRGAIYF,TGTGCCAGCAGCGAGGACAGGGCTTATAGAGGTGCCATATATTTT
TRBJ1-1,14,.,TRBV5-1,.,CASSLNTGNTEAFF,TGCGCCAGCAGCCTAAACACAGGGAACACTGAAGCTTTCTTT
TRBJ2-3,15,.,TRBV5-4,TRBD1,CASSWDRLSTDTQYF,TGTGCCAGCAGCTGGGACAGGCTAAGCACAGATACGCAGTATTTT
TRBJ2-2,13,.,TRBV5-4,TRBD1,CASRATGARELFF,TGTGCCAGCCGAGCGACAGGGGCCAGGGAGCTGTTTTTT
TRBJ1-2,13,.,TRBV5-4,.,CASSLLPVIGYTF,TGTGCCAGCAGCTTACTCCCGGTTATAGGCTACACCTTC
TRBJ2-1,15,.,TRBV27,TRBD1,CASMSDRRTYNEQFF,TGTGCCAGCATGTCGGACAGGCGTACCTACAATGAGCAGTTCTTC
TRBJ2-7,16,.,TRBV5-6,TRBD1,CASSLASDRVLGEQYF,TGTGCCAGCAGCTTGGCGTCGGACAGGGTTTTGGGCGAGCAGTACTTC
TRBJ2-3,13,.,TRBV9,.,CASSAQDTDTQYF,TGTGCCAGCAGCGCACAGGACACAGATACGCAGTATTTT
TRBJ1-2,14,.,TRBV19,.,CASSIETAFYGYTF,TGTGCCAGTAGTATAGAGACAGCTTTCTATGGCTACACCTTC
TRBJ1-2,13,.,TRBV14,.,CASSQERGGGYTF,TGTGCCAGCAGCCAAGAAAGGGGTGGTGGCTACACCTTC
TRBJ1-2,14,.,TRBV3-1/TRBV3-2,TRBD1,CASSQREGAYGYTF,TGTGCCAGCAGCCAACGTGAGGGGGCCTATGGCTACACCTTC
TRBJ1-5,16,.,TRBV20-1,TRBD1,CSASPYQGARNQPQHF,TGCAGTGCTAGTCCCTACCAGGGGGCGCGAAATCAGCCCCAGCATTTT
TRBJ1-5,14,.,TRBV19,.,CASSILGSNQPQHF,TGTGCCAGTAGTATATTGGGCAGCAATCAGCCCCAGCATTTT
TRBJ1-2,14,.,TRBV5-6,.,CASSLVNPSYGYTF,TGTGCCAGCAGCCTGGTGAACCCGAGCTATGGCTACACCTTC
TRBJ2-2,13,once,TRBV4-3,.,CASSQDYAGELFF,TGCGCCAGCAGCCAAGACTACGCGGGGGAGCTGTTTTTT
TRBJ1-4,16,.,TRBV5-1,TRBD1,CASSPDRRSTNEKLFF,TGCGCCAGCAGCCCGGACAGGAGGAGTACTAATGAAAAACTGTTTTTT
TRBJ1-1,15,.,TRBV14,.,CASSQAGLMNTEAFF,TGTGCCAGCAGCCAAGCCGGGTTAATGAACACTGAAGCTTTCTTT
TRBJ2-7,17,.,TRBV6-1,.,CASSDWATSISSYEQYF,TGTGCCAGCAGTGATTGGGCTACATCGATTAGCTCCTACGAGCAGTACTTC
TRBJ1-1,11,once,TRBV28,.,CASSLGREAFF,TGTGCCAGCAGCCTGGGGAGGGAAGCTTTCTTT
TRBJ1-3,16,.,TRBV6-2/TRBV6-3,TRBD1,CASSYSTGGFGNTIYF,TGTGCCAGCAGTTACTCGACAGGGGGCTTCGGAAACACCATATATTTT
TRBJ2-1,15,.,TRBV7-9,TRBD1,CASSRGQGIYNEQFF,TGTGCCAGCAGCCGCGGACAGGGTATTTACAATGAGCAGTTCTTC
TRBJ2-1,14,.,TRBV5-4,TRBD2,CASSLENGLAGLIF,TGTGCCAGCAGCTTGGAGAACGGACTAGCGGGATTGATCTTC
TRBJ1-3,12,.,TRBV7-9,.,CASSLDIQGKDF,TGTGCCAGCAGCTTAGATATCCAGGGGAAGGATTTT
TRBJ2-2,11,.,TRBV28,.,CASSRTGELFF,TGTGCCAGCAGCCGCACCGGGGAGCTGTTTTTT
TRBJ1-1,15,.,TRBV5-6,.,CASSFGGGRTFLAFF,TGTGCCAGCAGCTTCGGCGGGGGAAGGACTTTTTTGGCTTTCTTT
TRBJ2-5,16,.,TRBV11-3,TRBD2,CASSLGLAGGLETQYF,TGTGCCAGCAGCCTGGGACTAGCGGGGGGATTGGAGACCCAGTACTTC
TRBJ2-7,13,.,TRBV10-1,.,CASSVGLPGEQYF,TGCGCCAGCAGTGTAGGTCTTCCGGGCGAGCAGTACTTC
TRBJ1-2,10,.,TRBV9,.,CASGANGYTF,TGTGCCAGCGGGGCAAATGGCTACACCTTC
TRBJ1-1,11,few,TRBV12-3/TRBV12-4,.,CASSRQTEAFF,TGTGCCAGCAGTCGACAGACGGAAGCTTTCTTT
TRBJ1-1,14,.,TRBV5-1,TRBD1,CASSFTGEHTEAFF,TGCGCCAGCAGCTTCACAGGGGAACACACTGAAGCTTTCTTT
TRBJ1-2,15,.,TRBV4-2,.,CASSQEAKGNYGYTF,TGTGCCAGCAGCCAAGAGGCGAAGGGGAACTATGGCTACACCTTC
TRBJ2-3,19,.,TRBV4-2,TRBD1,CASSHPFGTRDSSTDTQYF,TGTGCCAGCAGCCATCCTTTTGGAACCAGGGACAGCAGCACAGATACGCAGTATTTT
TRBJ2-1,17,few,TRBV6-1,TRBD2,CASSGTTGTSGYNEQFF,TGTGCCAGCAGTGGGACAACCGGGACTAGCGGCTACAATGAGCAGTTCTTC
TRBJ1-6,16,.,TRBV28,.,CASTKRGGSYNSPLHF,TGTGCCAGCACCAAACGGGGTGGTTCCTATAATTCACCCCTCCACTTT
TRBJ1-2,14,.,TRBV7-9,.,CASSLHSGDYGYTF,TGTGCCAGCAGCTTACACTCCGGGGACTATGGCTACACCTTC
TRBJ2-2,16,.,TRBV18,TRBD1,CASSPQGQENTGELFF,TGTGCCAGCTCACCCCAAGGACAGGAAAACACCGGGGAGCTGTTTTTT
TRBJ2-7,15,.,TRBV6-5,TRBD1,CASTKGGTGDYEQYF,TGTGCCAGCACTAAAGGGGGGACAGGCGACTACGAGCAGTACTTC
TRBJ1-1,14,.,TRBV27,.,CASSIGRADTEAFF,TGTGCCAGCAGCATCGGGAGGGCGGACACTGAAGCTTTCTTT
TRBJ2-1,18,.,TRBV3-1/TRBV3-2,TRBD2,CASSRGGQAGVNYNEQFF,TGTGCCAGCAGCCGAGGAGGCCAAGCGGGAGTTAACTACAATGAGCAGTTCTTC
TRBJ1-2,11,.,TRBV6-2/TRBV6-3,.,CASSGNYGYTF,TGTGCCAGCAGTGGCAACTATGGCTACACCTTC
TRBJ2-1,15,few,TRBV27,.,CASSLLSGYYNEQFF,TGTGCCAGCAGTTTATTGTCGGGGTACTACAATGAGCAGTTCTTC
TRBJ2-5,16,.,TRBV9,TRBD1,CASSVRQGLPQETQYF,TGTGCCAGCAGCGTTAGACAGGGCCTACCACAAGAGACCCAGTACTTC
TRBJ2-1,13,.,TRBV29-1,.,CSVGLGGVDEQFF,TGCAGCGTTGGTTTAGGAGGGGTCGATGAGCAGTTCTTC
TRBJ1-5,16,.,TRBV21-1,.,CASSRGRGINNQPQHF,TGTGCCAGCAGCAGGGGACGGGGGATAAACAATCAGCCCCAGCATTTT
TRBJ1-2,18,.,TRBV6-6,TRBD1,CASTRILGTGGGNYGYTF,TGTGCCAGCACTCGAATCCTGGGGACAGGGGGCGGAAACTATGGCTACACCTTC